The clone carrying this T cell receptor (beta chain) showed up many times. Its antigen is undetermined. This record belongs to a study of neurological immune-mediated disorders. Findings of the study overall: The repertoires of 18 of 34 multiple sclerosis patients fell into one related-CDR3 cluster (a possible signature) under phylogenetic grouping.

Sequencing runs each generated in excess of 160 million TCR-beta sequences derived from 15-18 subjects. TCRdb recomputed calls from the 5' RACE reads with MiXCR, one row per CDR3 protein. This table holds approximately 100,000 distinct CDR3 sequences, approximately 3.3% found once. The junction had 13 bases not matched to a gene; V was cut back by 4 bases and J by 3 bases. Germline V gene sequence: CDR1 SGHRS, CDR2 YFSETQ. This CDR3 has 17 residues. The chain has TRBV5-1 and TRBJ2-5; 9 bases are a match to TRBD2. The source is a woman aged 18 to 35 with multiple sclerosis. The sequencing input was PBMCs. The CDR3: CASSPHGAGGPEETQYF. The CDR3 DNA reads TGCGCCAGCAGCCCCCACGGGGCGGGAGGGCCGGAAGAGACCCAGTACTTC.